This T cell receptor (beta chain) stems from a study of shared clonotypes between healthy human individuals. This CDR3 has 13 residues. The germline V gene encodes CDR1 SGHRS and CDR2 YFSETQ. Trimming took 4 bases from V and 0 from J, leaving 7 bases between them. Several immunoSEQ 96-well plates shared each subset's DNA, each plate a replicate. Original handling: Filtering differed for immunoSEQ, which gave only junction sequences without quality scores. TCRdb's copy holds only in-frame clones and misses some; the assay was immunoSEQ multiplex PCR. The V and J calls and the clone size are those of that table, but D and trimming were determined from the DNA. The table shows around 2,100,000 clones, with about 95% occurring only once. For this clone: Its antigen remains unidentified.

Naive CD8 cells comprised CD45RO-negative, CCR7-positively selected cells, excluding terminally differentiated effector memory CD45RA+ cells. Among the donors, all were Caucasian adults who lived in Nashville, Tennessee. Findings and limits, study-wide: In the sorted subsets, rarefaction showed sequencing was incomplete despite large depth.

The chain uses TRBV5-1 and TRBJ1-2; D unresolved. This sequence originates from a man in his late teens or twenties in good health. The sample comprised naive CD8+ T cells sorted from blood. The CDR3 nucleotides read TGCGCCAGCAGCATCGGGCCTAACTATGGCTACACCTTC. This gives the protein CASSIGPNYGYTF.